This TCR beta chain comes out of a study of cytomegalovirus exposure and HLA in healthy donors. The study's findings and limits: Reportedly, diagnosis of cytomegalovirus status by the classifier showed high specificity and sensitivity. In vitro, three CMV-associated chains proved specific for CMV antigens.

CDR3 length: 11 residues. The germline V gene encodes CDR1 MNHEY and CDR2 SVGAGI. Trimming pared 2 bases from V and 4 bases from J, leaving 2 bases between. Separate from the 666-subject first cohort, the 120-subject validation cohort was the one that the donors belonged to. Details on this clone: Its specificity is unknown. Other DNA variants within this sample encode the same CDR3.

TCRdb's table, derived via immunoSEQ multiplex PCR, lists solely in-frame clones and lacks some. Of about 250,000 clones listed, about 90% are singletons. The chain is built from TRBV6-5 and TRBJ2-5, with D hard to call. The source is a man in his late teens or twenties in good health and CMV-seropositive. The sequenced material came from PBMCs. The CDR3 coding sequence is TGTGCCAGCAGTTACCGAGAGACCCAGTACTTC. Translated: CASSYRETQYF.